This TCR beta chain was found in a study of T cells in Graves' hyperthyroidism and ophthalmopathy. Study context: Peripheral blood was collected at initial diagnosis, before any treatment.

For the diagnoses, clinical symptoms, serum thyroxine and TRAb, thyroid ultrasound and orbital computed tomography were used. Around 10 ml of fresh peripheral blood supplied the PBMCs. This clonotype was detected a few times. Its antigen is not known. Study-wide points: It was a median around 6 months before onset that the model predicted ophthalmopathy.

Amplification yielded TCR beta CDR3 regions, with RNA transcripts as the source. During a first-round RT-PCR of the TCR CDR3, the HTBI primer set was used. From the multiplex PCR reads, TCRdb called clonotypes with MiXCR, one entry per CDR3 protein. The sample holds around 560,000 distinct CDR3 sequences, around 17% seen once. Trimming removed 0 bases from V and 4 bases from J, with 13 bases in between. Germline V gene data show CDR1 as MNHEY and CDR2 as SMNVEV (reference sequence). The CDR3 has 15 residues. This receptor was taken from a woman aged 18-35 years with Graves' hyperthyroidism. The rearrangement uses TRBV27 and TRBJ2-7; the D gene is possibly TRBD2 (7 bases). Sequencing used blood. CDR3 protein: CASSLSLGGPYEQYF. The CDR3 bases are TGTGCCAGCAGTTTATCCCTCGGGGGGCCTTACGAGCAGTACTTC.